The rows below give T cell receptor beta chains drawn from one sample of a study of T cells in Graves' hyperthyroidism and ophthalmopathy. TCRdb re-called the multiplex PCR reads through MiXCR, storing one row per CDR3 protein. The sample has about 480,000 distinct CDR3 sequences, roughly 14% seen once. The sample was blood. The receptors originated from a woman aged 18 to 35 with Graves' hyperthyroidism. CDR3s include the opening cysteine and the closing phenylalanine or tryptophan. A D gene is named only where the DNA matches it firmly. Size is omitted from some rows. Given values are once, few, many or a class for expanded clones.

D: TRBD1; V: TRBV27; J: TRBJ1-5; size: few; DNA: TGTGCCACCAGGGGGACAGAAACCTGGGGCAATCAGCCCCAGCATTTT; CDR3: CATRGTETWGNQPQHF
D: -; V: TRBV11-2; J: TRBJ2-3; size: many; DNA: TGTGCCAGCAGCTTAGTAGCAGGGTATACAGATACGCAGTATTTT; CDR3: CASSLVAGYTDTQYF
D: -; V: TRBV5-1; J: TRBJ2-5; size: many; DNA: TGCGCCAGCAGCAACCCTGGGACAAGCCAAGAGACCCAGTACTTC; CDR3: CASSNPGTSQETQYF
D: -; V: TRBV7-9; J: TRBJ2-1; size: many; DNA: TGTGCCAGCAGCTTTGGGTCCGGGGATACACATGAGCAGTTCTTC; CDR3: CASSFGSGDTHEQFF
D: -; V: TRBV6-1; J: TRBJ1-1; size: few; DNA: TGTGCCAGCATAGGACGGTCTGAAGCTTTCTTT; CDR3: CASIGRSEAFF
D: TRBD1; V: TRBV19; J: TRBJ1-2; size: -; DNA: TGTGCCAGTAGTCACGAGGGGACAGGGACCTTC; CDR3: CASSHEGTGTF
D: TRBD1; V: TRBV20-1; J: TRBJ1-1; size: many; DNA: TGCAGTGCTAGAGAATTACAGGGGGCGAGAGCTGAAGCTTTCTTT; CDR3: CSARELQGARAEAFF
D: -; V: TRBV9; J: TRBJ2-7; size: many; DNA: TGTGCCAGCAGCGTAGGGTCCGGGTTGGACGAGCAGTACTTC; CDR3: CASSVGSGLDEQYF
D: -; V: TRBV6-1; J: TRBJ1-5; size: many; DNA: TGTGCCAGCAGTGAATCAATGTACAATCAGCCCCAGCATTTT; CDR3: CASSESMYNQPQHF
D: -; V: TRBV5-4; J: TRBJ2-5; size: few; DNA: TGTGCCAGCAGCTTGGGGGCCCTCTCGGGAGTAGAGACCCAGTACTTC; CDR3: CASSLGALSGVETQYF
D: TRBD2; V: TRBV20-1; J: TRBJ2-1; size: many; DNA: TGCAGTGCTCTCGTGGCTAGCGGGCCCTACAATGAGCAGTTCTTC; CDR3: CSALVASGPYNEQFF
D: TRBD2; V: TRBV20-1; J: TRBJ2-1; size: few; DNA: TGCAGTGCTAGCTTACTAGCGGGACCTTCCTACAATGGGCAGTTCTTC; CDR3: CSASLLAGPSYNGQFF
D: -; V: TRBV12-3/TRBV12-4; J: TRBJ2-3; size: many; DNA: TGTGCCAGCAGTTTAGGGACCCATTGGGATACGCAGTATTTT; CDR3: CASSLGTHWDTQYF
D: -; V: TRBV11-2; J: TRBJ1-2; size: many; DNA: TGTGCCAGCAGCTTAGATTCTGGCAGTTCGACCTATGGCTACACCTTC; CDR3: CASSLDSGSSTYGYTF
D: TRBD2; V: TRBV19; J: TRBJ2-3; size: few; DNA: TGTGCCAGTAGTTTCGGGACTAGCGGGCCCACAGATACGCAGTATTTT; CDR3: CASSFGTSGPTDTQYF
D: -; V: TRBV6-1; J: TRBJ2-5; size: -; DNA: TGTGCCAGCACGGAACAGAAAATGGGGACCCAGTACTTC; CDR3: CASTEQKMGTQYF
D: TRBD1; V: TRBV7-9; J: TRBJ2-5; size: few; DNA: TGTGCCAGCAGCTTAGGGACAGGGATTAGGGAGACCCAGTACTTC; CDR3: CASSLGTGIRETQYF
D: TRBD1; V: TRBV9; J: TRBJ1-1; size: few; DNA: TGTGCCAGCAGCGCTCGGACAGGGGGCCCGAGTACTGAAGCTTTCTTT; CDR3: CASSARTGGPSTEAFF
D: TRBD2; V: TRBV7-9; J: TRBJ2-5; size: once; DNA: TGTGCCAGCAGCTTTGGGCCGCGCGGGGGGGAAGAGACCCAGTACTTC; CDR3: CASSFGPRGGEETQYF
D: -; V: TRBV27; J: TRBJ2-1; size: few; DNA: TGTGCCAGCAGTTCACGGGGGGCTAGCGGTTGGAATGAGCAGTTCTTC; CDR3: CASSSRGASGWNEQFF
D: TRBD2; V: TRBV29-1; J: TRBJ2-7; size: many; DNA: TGCAGCGTTGAAGCGGGGGGGGACGAGCAGTACTTC; CDR3: CSVEAGGDEQYF
D: -; V: TRBV3-1; J: TRBJ2-2; size: many; DNA: TGTGCCAGCAGCCAAGAGGGGGCTAGCACCGGGGAGCTGTTTTTT; CDR3: CASSQEGASTGELFF
D: -; V: TRBV7-9; J: TRBJ2-3; size: many; DNA: TGTGCCAGCAGCAACACCCGGGACTCTAGCACAGATACGCAGTATTTT; CDR3: CASSNTRDSSTDTQYF
D: TRBD1; V: TRBV27; J: TRBJ2-5; size: many; DNA: TGTGCCAGCAGAGCCTGGGACAGGGGGACTGGAGAGACCCAGTACTTC; CDR3: CASRAWDRGTGETQYF
D: TRBD2; V: TRBV11-1; J: TRBJ2-1; size: many; DNA: TGTGCCAGCAGCTTAGGTGGGAGGGTCTACAATGAGCAGTTCTTC; CDR3: CASSLGGRVYNEQFF
D: TRBD1; V: TRBV5-6; J: TRBJ1-1; size: many; DNA: TGTGCCAGCAGCTTGGACAGGGGGCGCTACGCTGAAGCTTTCTTT; CDR3: CASSLDRGRYAEAFF
D: -; V: TRBV9; J: TRBJ2-5; size: few; DNA: TGTGCCAGCAGCGTATCTCCGGGGCCCGGGGGAGAGACCCAGTACTTC; CDR3: CASSVSPGPGGETQYF
D: -; V: TRBV5-1; J: TRBJ1-1; size: many; DNA: TGCGCCAGCAGTCAAGGGGGGGGGATGAACACTGAAGCTTTCTTT; CDR3: CASSQGGGMNTEAFF
D: -; V: TRBV19; J: TRBJ2-3; size: few; DNA: TGTGCCAGTAGCCCTGGCTGGGGCACAGATACGCAGTATTTT; CDR3: CASSPGWGTDTQYF
D: -; V: TRBV2; J: TRBJ1-4; size: -; DNA: TGTGCCAGCGGAGATCCGGGACGTCACAATGAAAAACTGTTTTTT; CDR3: CASGDPGRHNEKLFF
D: -; V: TRBV3-1; J: TRBJ1-2; size: many; DNA: TGTGCCAGCAGCCAAGGGGCCGGTTTCGCTGGCTACACCTTC; CDR3: CASSQGAGFAGYTF
D: -; V: TRBV20-1; J: TRBJ1-4; size: -; DNA: TGCAGTGGAGTGGGGGGGGCGGATAATGAAAAACTGTTTTTT; CDR3: CSGVGGADNEKLFF
D: TRBD2; V: TRBV9; J: TRBJ2-1; size: many; DNA: TGTGCCAGCAGCGGCAGGGTAGCGGGCTCCTACAATGAGCAGTTCTTC; CDR3: CASSGRVAGSYNEQFF
D: TRBD1; V: TRBV5-1; J: TRBJ1-4; size: many; DNA: TGCGCCAGCAGCGACCGACAGGGAGGTGAAAAACTGTTTTTT; CDR3: CASSDRQGGEKLFF
D: TRBD2; V: TRBV2; J: TRBJ2-3; size: many; DNA: TGTGCCAGCAGTCCCACAGCGGGGGTGGATACGCAGTATTTT; CDR3: CASSPTAGVDTQYF
D: -; V: TRBV19; J: TRBJ2-3; size: few; DNA: TGTGCCAGTAGTAGGGTAGCGGAACTACCATCAGATACGCAGTATTTT; CDR3: CASSRVAELPSDTQYF
D: -; V: TRBV10-3; J: TRBJ1-3; size: -; DNA: TGTGCCATCAGCGACAGAGTGGGAAACACCATATATTTT; CDR3: CAISDRVGNTIYF
D: TRBD2; V: TRBV2; J: TRBJ2-7; size: many; DNA: TGTGCCAGCAGCCTGAGGGACTACTACGAGCAGTACTTC; CDR3: CASSLRDYYEQYF
D: -; V: TRBV7-8; J: TRBJ2-4; size: many; DNA: TGTGCCAGCAGGAGACTCGGGACGGGGGACCTAAACATTCAGTACTTC; CDR3: CASRRLGTGDLNIQYF
D: TRBD1; V: TRBV6-1; J: TRBJ1-5; size: -; DNA: TGTGCCAGCAGACCGCAGGGGGGATATCAGCCCCAGCATTTT; CDR3: CASRPQGGYQPQHF
D: -; V: TRBV28; J: TRBJ2-3; size: -; DNA: TGTGCCAGCAGTACTCCCGGGGGAGTAGGCACAGATACGCAGTATTTT; CDR3: CASSTPGGVGTDTQYF
D: -; V: TRBV3-1; J: TRBJ2-7; size: few; DNA: TGTGCCAGCAGCCAAGCCTCGTACCAGCCCTCCTACGAGCAGTACTTC; CDR3: CASSQASYQPSYEQYF
D: -; V: TRBV7-8; J: TRBJ1-2; size: -; DNA: TGTGCCAGCAGCTCAAGGGGTAGAGGGCCTAACTATGGCTACACCTTC; CDR3: CASSSRGRGPNYGYTF
D: -; V: TRBV10-3; J: TRBJ2-5; size: many; DNA: TGTGCCATCAGTTCATTAGGAGGTAAAGGAGACCAAGAGACCCAGTACTTC; CDR3: CAISSLGGKGDQETQYF
D: -; V: TRBV7-3; J: TRBJ2-3; size: many; DNA: TGTGCCAGCAGCGCGTCGGCCACGGGGACAGATACGCAGTATTTT; CDR3: CASSASATGTDTQYF
D: -; V: TRBV2; J: TRBJ2-5; size: many; DNA: TGTGCCAGTACCCCCCCCAGGGAGGAGACCCAGTACTTC; CDR3: CASTPPREETQYF
D: TRBD2; V: TRBV3-1; J: TRBJ2-7; size: many; DNA: TGTGCCAGCAGCCAAGACACTGGGTGGAGCGGGAGGCTTCCCCACGAGCAGTACTTC; CDR3: CASSQDTGWSGRLPHEQYF
D: TRBD2; V: TRBV11-2; J: TRBJ2-1; size: many; DNA: TGTGCCAGCAGCTTAGGGACTAGCTATTCGAATGAGCAGTTCTTC; CDR3: CASSLGTSYSNEQFF
D: -; V: TRBV7-8; J: TRBJ2-5; size: few; DNA: TGTGCCAGCAGCTTAGTTTACGGGGTCAAAGAGACCCAGTACTTC; CDR3: CASSLVYGVKETQYF
D: -; V: TRBV18; J: TRBJ1-3; size: many; DNA: TGTGCCAGCTCACCCTTTGACGGAGGGTTAGCCTCTGGAAACACCATATATTTT; CDR3: CASSPFDGGLASGNTIYF
D: -; V: TRBV6-4; J: TRBJ1-5; size: -; DNA: TGTGCCAGCAGTGGGGCAGGATCGAGCAATCAGCCCCAGCATTTT; CDR3: CASSGAGSSNQPQHF
D: TRBD1; V: TRBV20-1; J: TRBJ1-5; size: few; DNA: TGCAGTGCTTCCGGGACAGGGGGACAGCCCCAGCATTTT; CDR3: CSASGTGGQPQHF